The entry that follows covers one T cell receptor beta chain sequence. Its antigen specificity is not known. Base qualities are not at hand, and no much larger clone is one base apart. This entry belongs to a study of blood T cell repertoires in COVID-19 (dated by TCRdb to 2018 to 2021). Study-wide context: Collaborator samples came from the United States, Italy and Spain and covered acute and convalescent phases of COVID-19. The prospective study material was composed of cDNA or gDNA derived from T cells, B-cell-depleted T cells, or PBMCs. Deeply sampled blood TCRbeta repertoires from subjects exposed to, actively infected with, or recovered from COVID-19 were included in the dataset. The repertoires were released in a freely available public database intended as a resource for research on the immune response to SARS-CoV-2. Samples were obtained from the ongoing ImmuneRACE study (first 160 participants) and from about 1,300 subjects provided by 6 global collaborators. A de-identified subject ID, COVID-19 status, age in years and sex were almost always included in the sample metadata. Where HLA class I and class II types were available, the types were taken from metadata supplied by the sample provider, not from assay-based typing.

Participants in the prospective study were enrolled through a virtual design, were aged about 18 to 89 years, and lived in under 25 United States geographic areas. Cohort assignment in the prospective study relied on participant-reported clinical history from a screening survey and a study questionnaire. In the prospective study, mobile phlebotomists collected whole blood, serum and a nasopharyngeal or oropharyngeal swab from each participant. Prospective study participants could optionally give additional blood draws and questionnaires over an approximately 2-month period. Before DNA extraction, prospective study blood samples were shipped either frozen or at room temperature. TCRbeta CDR3 regions were amplified from genomic DNA by means of the immunoSEQ Assay, a bias-controlled multiplex PCR. Turning to the authors' computational methods: The number of nucleated cells in each sample was estimated from the amplification of reference gene primers within the assay. Sequence reads were collapsed and filtered to measure the absolute abundance of every unique TCRbeta CDR3 rearrangement. Productive Simpson clonality was computed per sample as the square root of Simpson's diversity index over productive rearrangements. Drawn from immuneACCESS, this table holds only the in-frame rearrangements with V and J called that TCRdb kept. Clones are partly lost; checked studies trace under half to an unresolved V gene and leave the rest unexplained. V, J and clone size reflect that table, while D and trimming were determined from the DNA. This sample gives almost 400,000 clones in total; roughly 88% of them show up just once. The ten largest clones capture more than 0.9% of the sample.

The paper's findings and limits, for the study overall: The quantity of clinical and demographic metadata differed by source and by participant and was supplied without curation.

The TCR sequence derives from a woman aged 30 to 39 with acute COVID-19. The specimen sequenced was PBMCs or T cells enriched from blood (not recorded which).

The bases read TGTGCCAGCAACGATATGACAGGGGGCTTCACTGAAGCTTTCTTT. This translates into CASNDMTGGFTEAFF. The rearranged segments are TRBV11-1 and TRBJ1-1; the central 10 bases match TRBD1. From a lookup of the germline V gene (reference sequence), CDR1 and CDR2 are SGHAT and FQDESV. Trimming takes 7 bases off V and 4 bases off J; junction bases not matched to a gene: 9. Spanning cysteine to phenylalanine, the CDR3 consists of 15 amino acids. CDR3 DNA is the only sequence kept; it has 45 bases, read in frame from the first base.